This T cell receptor beta chain was recorded in a study of neurological immune-mediated disorders (dated by TCRdb to between 2018 and 2020). Some background on the complete study: Using UMI-based sequencing, the study compared peripheral blood TCR-beta repertoires from patients with HTLV-I-associated myelopathy (HAM/TSP), patients with multiple sclerosis, and healthy controls. Alongside PBMC samples, the set of fewer than 110 TCR-beta libraries contained longitudinal samples, technical triplicates, and paired CD4+ and CD8+ T-cell subsets that had been sorted. To precisely calculate how much the frequency of each individual clone varied, libraries were sequenced in technical triplicate. The cohort was made up of 60 to 75 subjects, consisting of about 15 HAM/TSP patients, around 35 multiple sclerosis patients and 20 healthy controls. Summary of the overall study and its limitations: Expanded clones from different subjects shared no identical CDR3 amino acid sequences, which suggests that TCR-beta repertoires were private in all groups. TCR clonal expansion was highest in HAM/TSP patients and lowest in MS patients, with MS patients falling below even healthy controls.

The sample's time point label, in plain terms: technical triplicate 2. Libraries from unsorted PBMCs were made from 2 million PBMCs kept in RNAlater at -80 degrees C until RNA extraction. Peripheral blood underwent Ficoll-Hypaque density gradient centrifugation to isolate PBMCs, which were then cryopreserved in liquid nitrogen. cDNA was synthesized by template-switch 5'RACE using a primer with a 10-nucleotide random unique molecular identifier that tagged each TCR transcript. Over 170 million TCR-beta sequences, covering 15-18 subjects, were produced in each sequencing run. The RNeasy kit was used for extraction of total RNA. Using the KAPA Real-time Library Amplification kit, TCR-beta VDJ regions were amplified with primers for the TCR constant region and the 5'RACE anchor. Sample indexes and Illumina adaptors were added in a first PCR, and a second PCR then increased library yield. The roughly 650 bp TCR product was size-selected on a 2% E-gel SizeSelection system after Ampure bead purification. Library quality was checked on a Bioanalyzer, concentration was measured with Qubit, and libraries were quantified with the Kapa Library Quantification kit before pooling. Paired-end 2 x 150 bp sequencing of the libraries was performed on an Illumina HiSeq 2500. To increase sequence diversity, roughly 24-32% phiX was spiked into each library pool. The authors' pipeline ran thus. The UMI-based MiGEC pipeline processed quality-filtered reads and removed over 75% of raw TCR sequences during error correction. VDJ genes were aligned to IMGT germline references, and each clonotype was defined by a unique CDR3 amino acid sequence together with V-J genes. VDJtools evaluated clonal expansion, Shannon diversity and CDR3 relatedness (CalcPairwiseDistances, ClusterSamples); CLCbio workbench built phylogenetic trees. A clone was classed as expanded if it had 8 or more unique UMIs, a cutoff based on coefficient-of-variation modelling across technical triplicates. TCRdb reprocessing: public reads trimmed at Q25 with fastp, clones called with MiXCR, in-frame beta chains kept. Duplicate CDR3 protein sequences are folded into a single record with the most common DNA and genes. These V and J calls derive from TCRdb rather than the authors' analysis. A total of about 59,000 distinct CDR3 sequences appear in this sample, about 25% of them only once. About 4.3% of the sample comes from the top ten.

The CDR3 covers 17 residues, taking in both the cysteine and the phenylalanine. The kept DNA is CDR3 alone, 51 bases in frame from the first base. V was cut back by 5 bases and J by 5 bases, leaving a gap of 25 bases between them. From a lookup of the germline V gene, CDR1 and CDR2 are SGHRS and YFSETQ. This clonotype was counted at least ten times. It has no known antigen specificity. Per-base quality was not reported, and no clone a single base away is much larger than it. The source of this sequence is a man in his fifties or sixties with HTLV-1-associated myelopathy (HAM/TSP). This receptor chain uses TRBV5-1 and TRBJ2-5; the D gene is tentatively TRBD1 or TRBD2, each matching 5 bases. The specimen was PBMCs. The nucleotides are TGCGCCAGCAGGGAGTATAACCGAGGGGCCTCCGCGGAGACCCAGTACTTC. Its protein is CASREYNRGASAETQYF.